This T cell receptor beta chain was retrieved from a study of OX40 agonist ivuxolimab in advanced cancers. Trimming took off 5 bases at V and 4 bases at J, with 11 bases between the two ends. Germline values: CDR1 LNHDA, CDR2 SQIVND (reference sequence). This CDR3 region has 13 residues. Sequencing used immunoSEQ multiplex PCR; TCRdb keeps in-frame clones, though not all of them. The table has 30,000 to 45,000 clones, 82% seen once. The receptor's source is an adult with an advanced solid tumor such as melanoma, head and neck, liver or kidney cancer. This chain links TRBV19 with TRBJ1-2, with D uncertain. This specimen consisted of CD4+ or CD8+ T cells sorted from blood, obtained in a trial of the OX40 agonist ivuxolimab. CDR3 DNA: TGTGCCAGTAGTCGCCCCCCGGCCTATGGCTACACCTTC. Protein: CASSRPPAYGYTF.